These 26 T cell receptor beta chains were all obtained from the same sample, sequenced in a study of T cell changes during pregnancy in multiple sclerosis. Generated by immunoSEQ multiplex PCR, the TCRdb table keeps only in-frame clones and is missing some. The data hold 30,000 to 40,000 clones, with about 94% observed a single time. Sequencing used CD4+ T cells from peripheral blood mononuclear cells, obtained in the second trimester of pregnancy. These TCRs come from a female donor with multiple sclerosis, enrolled in a pregnancy study.

V usage is TRBV5-4 and J usage is TRBJ1-1, with D possibly being TRBD1 (5 bases). The germline V and J ends were trimmed by 4 bases and 1 base, with 11 bases remaining between them. The germline gives CDR1 SGHNT, CDR2 YYREEE (reference sequence). The CDR3 runs to 14 residues. The CDR3 loop reads CASSGGVSNTEAFF. The CDR3 bases are TGTGCCAGCAGCGGAGGGGTTTCGAACACTGAAGCTTTCTTT.

This clone was observed once. The chain couples TRBV5-1 to TRBJ2-6; the match to TRBD1 covers 10 bases. Germline loops: CDR1 SGHRS, CDR2 YFSETQ. Trimming cost V 0 bases and J 0 bases; bases outside gene matches: 3. CDR3 length equals 18 residues. In DNA, the CDR3 is TGCGCCAGCAGCTTGGGACAGGGGGCCTTCTCTGGGGCCAACGTCCTGACTTTC. Its translation: CASSLGQGAFSGANVLTF.

The chain couples TRBV9 to TRBJ2-2; TRBD2 aligns across 10 bases. The V and J ends lost 2 bases and 0 bases, in that order; junction bases with no gene match: 1. There are 16 residues in the CDR3. Germline CDR1 SGDLS, CDR2 YYNGEE. CDR3 amino acids: CASSVSGRSNTGELFF. The CDR3 DNA sequence: TGTGCCAGCAGCGTTAGCGGGAGGTCGAACACCGGGGAGCTGTTTTTT.

The J gene is TRBJ1-2, the V gene TRBV6-1; D is perhaps TRBD1 (6 bases). The CDR3 loop spans 17 amino acids. Trimming took 4 bases from V and 4 from J, leaving 22 bases between them. Germline lookup yields CDR1 MNHNS and CDR2 SASEGT. The CDR3 sequence is CASSALGGVTRSYGYTF. In DNA form, the CDR3 reads TGTGCCAGCAGTGCATTAGGGGGGGTGACGAGGAGCTATGGCTACACCTTC.

V usage is TRBV5-8 and J usage is TRBJ1-5, with 7 bases lining up with TRBD1. The CDR3 runs to 15 residues. Germline V CDR1 and CDR2: SGHTS, YDEGEE. V lost 5 bases to trimming and J lost 1 base; unmatched junction nucleotides: 6. This CDR3 reads CASRIYRGSNQPQHF. As DNA, the CDR3 is TGTGCCAGCAGGATTTACAGGGGAAGCAATCAGCCCCAGCATTTT.

The chain links TRBV29-1 to TRBJ1-2; D is undetermined. This CDR3 comprises 10 residues. The germline gives CDR1 SQVTM, CDR2 ANQGSEA. The V end lost 3 bases, the J end lost 8 bases, and 7 bases lay between the germline ends. The CDR3 protein is CSVDLAGYTF. CDR3 coding DNA: TGCAGCGTTGATCTTGCGGGCTACACCTTC.

J is TRBJ1-3 and V is TRBV5-1, with D unclear. V was clipped by 3 bases and J by 0 bases, with 10 bases between them. The CDR3 is 15 amino acids. Germline CDR1 SGHRS, CDR2 YFSETQ. The CDR3 loop reads CASSSEGNSGNTIYF. In DNA form, the CDR3 reads TGCGCCAGCAGCTCCGAGGGTAACTCTGGAAACACCATATATTTT. Using reference TRBV5-1 and TRBJ1-3 for the parts outside the CDR3, the full variable domain is KAGVTQTPRYLIKTRGQQVTLSCSPISGHRSVSWYQQTPGQGLQFLFEYFSETQRNKGNFPGRFSGRQFSNSRSEMNVSTLELGDSALYLCASSSEGNSGNTIYFGEGSWLTVV.

V is TRBV19 and J is TRBJ2-1; D perhaps matches TRBD2 (6 bases). The V end was cut by 10 bases, the J end by 4 bases, with 17 bases between. The CDR3 extends over 14 amino acids. Germline values: CDR1 LNHDA, CDR2 SQIVND (reference sequence). DNA of the CDR3: TGTGCCACCAAGGGACTGGAAGCTTACAATGAGCAGTTCTTC. This sequence encodes CATKGLEAYNEQFF.

As concerns this clone: Other nucleotide sequences in the sample specify the same CDR3. This sequence joins TRBV9 and TRBJ2-1; TRBD2 aligns across 8 bases. After removal of 2 bases from V and 2 bases from J, the junction contained 3 bases not matched to a gene. The CDR3 is 15 residues long. Germline V gene lookup returns CDR1 SGDLS and CDR2 YYNGEE. As DNA, the CDR3 is TGTGCCAGCAGCGTTGGAGCGGGAGCCTACAATGAGCAGTTCTTC. Protein sequence: CASSVGAGAYNEQFF. Full variable domain (rest looked up from reference TRBV9 and TRBJ2-1): DSGVTQTPKHLITATGQRVTLRCSPRSGDLSVYWYQQSLDQGLQFLIQYYNGEERAKGNILERFSAQQFPDLHSELNLSSLELGDSALYFCASSVGAGAYNEQFFGPGTRLTVL.

This chain connects TRBV27 to TRBJ1-2; possible D gene TRBD1, 5 bases. CDR3 length equals 17 residues. Trimming stripped 6 bases from V and 4 bases from J, with 24 bases between. The V gene's germline CDR1 is MNHEY and CDR2 SMNVEV (reference sequence). CDR3 loop: CASSLAREGDSPYGYTF. In DNA form, the CDR3 reads TGTGCCAGCAGCCTCGCCCGGGAGGGAGACAGCCCCTATGGCTACACCTTC.

This clone was seen a few times. CDR3 sequence (DNA): TGTGCCAGCAGTCCCAGGGTAGATGGCTACACCTTC. It translates to CASSPRVDGYTF. V is TRBV2 and J is TRBJ1-2, with a possible D match to TRBD1 (5 bases). This CDR3 has 12 residues. In germline, CDR1 is SNHLY, CDR2 FYNNEI. V lost 5 bases to trimming and J lost 6 bases, with 10 bases between them.

This clone appeared a few times. This rearrangement joins TRBV7-9 to TRBJ1-2, with D maybe TRBD1 (5 bases). V was pared by 5 bases and J by 0 bases, with 13 bases between. The CDR3 length is 15 residues. Germline values: CDR1 SEHNR, CDR2 FQNEAQ (reference sequence). The CDR3, as DNA: TGTGCCAGCAGCCCGAGTTGGACAACTAACTATGGCTACACCTTC. Its protein is CASSPSWTTNYGYTF.

The rearrangement joins TRBV18 to TRBJ2-3, with 7 bases that match TRBD2. There are 16 residues in the CDR3. Germline-derived CDR1 and CDR2 are KGHSH and LQKENI. V lost 3 bases to trimming and J lost 0 bases; unmatched junction nucleotides: 6. The CDR3 spells CASSPVGGPSTDTQYF. The CDR3 nucleotides read TGTGCCAGCTCACCCGTGGGAGGGCCCAGCACAGATACGCAGTATTTT.

The V gene is TRBV15, the J gene TRBJ1-4; 10 nucleotides line up with TRBD1. Looked up from germline, CDR1 is LNHNV and CDR2 is YYDKDF (reference sequence). V lost 1 base and J lost 8; bases outside the gene matches: 7. The CDR3 is 16 amino acids. CDR3 sequence: CATSRGTGTGVEKLFF. The CDR3 DNA is TGTGCCACCAGCAGAGGCACCGGGACAGGGGTGGAAAAACTGTTTTTT.

The J gene is TRBJ1-5, the V gene TRBV30; 9 bases map to TRBD1. The CDR3 runs to 16 residues. Per the germline V gene, CDR1 is GTSNPN and CDR2 is SVGIG (reference sequence). V trimming: 5 bases; J trimming: 6 bases; junction bases outside the gene matches: 14. The CDR3 loop reads CAWALGGQGLSQPQHF. CDR3 sequence (DNA): TGTGCCTGGGCCTTGGGGGGACAGGGCCTTAGTCAGCCCCAGCATTTT.

This rearrangement joins TRBV5-1 to TRBJ2-7; TRBD2 matches at 9 bases. The germline CDR1 and CDR2 sequences are SGHRS and YFSETQ. V lost 0 bases and J lost 4; bases outside the gene matches: 5. This CDR3 region has 15 residues. CDR3 DNA: TGCGCCAGCAGCTTGGGCGCGGGAGGGCAATACGAGCAGTACTTC. It specifies CASSLGAGGQYEQYF. The full variable domain, with the rest looked up from reference TRBV5-1 and TRBJ2-7, is KAGVTQTPRYLIKTRGQQVTLSCSPISGHRSVSWYQQTPGQGLQFLFEYFSETQRNKGNFPGRFSGRQFSNSRSEMNVSTLELGDSALYLCASSLGAGGQYEQYFGPGTRLTVT.

V is TRBV9 and J is TRBJ2-1; the D gene is possibly TRBD1 (6 bases). The V gene's germline CDR1 is SGDLS and CDR2 YYNGEE. This CDR3 is built from 16 residues. V was pared by 0 bases and J by 8 bases, with 18 bases between. The CDR3 loop reads CASSVGGRRVGDEQFF. In nucleotides, the CDR3 is TGTGCCAGCAGCGTAGGGGGGCGGCGGGTAGGCGATGAGCAGTTCTTC.

The chain carries TRBV18 and TRBJ1-4; 8 bases line up with TRBD1. The CDR3 has 14 amino acids. Germline V gene sequence: CDR1 KGHSH, CDR2 LQKENI. V lost 6 bases to trimming and J lost 5 bases; unmatched junction nucleotides: 5. As DNA, the CDR3 is TGTGCCAGCTCCGGACAGGGACCCAATGAAAAACTGTTTTTT. Translated, it gives CASSGQGPNEKLFF.

V gene TRBV5-4 combines with J gene TRBJ1-1; 9 bases align to TRBD1. The CDR3 covers 18 residues. Trimming at V came to 2 bases and at J to 2 bases, leaving 13 bases not matched to a gene. Germline loops: CDR1 SGHNT, CDR2 YYREEE (reference sequence). The CDR3: CASSFSGTGFWFNTEAFF. The CDR3 nucleotides are TGTGCCAGCAGCTTCTCGGGGACAGGGTTTTGGTTTAACACTGAAGCTTTCTTT.

V usage is TRBV4-1 and J usage is TRBJ2-3; no clear D. Trimming cost V 0 bases and J 7 bases, with 11 bases left between them. The germline V gene encodes CDR1 MGHRA and CDR2 YSYEKL. The CDR3 covers 14 residues. The DNA of the CDR3 is TGCGCCAGCAGCCAAGACGTCTCGGTCTATACGCAGTATTTT. Its protein is CASSQDVSVYTQYF.

The rearrangement uses TRBV19 and TRBJ1-5; maybe TRBD1 (6 bases). The germline V gene has CDR1 LNHDA and CDR2 SQIVND (reference sequence). Trimming took 3 bases from V and 8 from J, leaving 14 bases between them. This CDR3 has 14 amino acids. The CDR3 loop is CASSMAGAREPQHF. In DNA, the CDR3 is TGTGCCAGTAGTATGGCGGGGGCCCGTGAGCCCCAGCATTTT.

The chain employs TRBV5-1 and TRBJ2-1, with TRBD2 matching 8 bases. CDR1 and CDR2 (germline): SGHRS, YFSETQ. This CDR3 is built from 15 residues. Unmatched junction bases numbered 10, after V lost 4 bases and J lost 7 bases. Here the CDR3 reads CASSDAGGLFNEQFF. The CDR3 DNA reads as TGCGCCAGCAGCGATGCGGGGGGCCTCTTTAATGAGCAGTTCTTC.

The chain couples TRBV28 to TRBJ1-1; possible D gene TRBD1, 5 bases. V shed 3 bases and J shed 3 bases, with 11 bases lying between them. The V gene's germline CDR1 is MDHEN and CDR2 SYDVKM. This CDR3 is built from 14 residues. The chain's CDR3 is CASSLDGGDTEAFF. CDR3 sequence (DNA): TGTGCCAGCAGTTTGGACGGGGGGGACACTGAAGCTTTCTTT. The full variable domain, rest sourced from reference TRBV28 and TRBJ1-1, is DVKVTQSSRYLVKRTGEKVFLECVQDMDHENMFWYRQDPGLGLRLIYFSYDVKMKEKGDIPEGYSVSREKKERFSLILESASTNQTSMYLCASSLDGGDTEAFFGQGTRLTVV.

This sequence joins TRBV7-3 and TRBJ2-1, with D possibly TRBD1 on 7 matching bases. The CDR3 spans 16 residues. With 4 bases removed from V and 8 bases from J, the gap between germline ends came to 21 bases. Germline CDR1 and CDR2: SGHTA and FQGTGA. CDR3 protein: CASSSSALRGRHEQFF. In DNA, the CDR3 is TGTGCCAGCAGCTCCTCCGCCCTCAGGGGGAGGCATGAGCAGTTCTTC.

The chain links TRBV19 to TRBJ1-1; 9 bases align to TRBD1. The CDR3 spans 14 residues. Germline V gives CDR1 LNHDA, CDR2 SQIVND (reference sequence). V lost 3 bases, J lost 6 bases, and 5 bases stayed unmatched. Here the CDR3 reads CASSISRTGAEAFF. In DNA, the CDR3 is TGTGCCAGTAGTATCTCACGGACAGGGGCTGAAGCTTTCTTT.

The chain links TRBV6-5 to TRBJ1-5; a weak D match, TRBD1 (5 bases). The CDR3 length is 15 residues. V was trimmed by 4 bases and J by 0 bases, leaving 10 bases between them. Germline V lookup: CDR1 MNHEY, CDR2 SVGAGI. CDR3 coding DNA: TGTGCCAGCAGTTCAGGGCCTTATAGCAATCAGCCCCAGCATTTT. Translated, it gives CASSSGPYSNQPQHF.